What follows are 16 T cell receptor beta chains derived from one specimen sequenced in a study of T cells in Graves' hyperthyroidism and ophthalmopathy. TCR beta CDR3 regions were amplified from RNA transcripts. A first-round RT-PCR of the TCR CDR3 used the HTBI primer set. TCRdb used MiXCR to reprocess the multiplex PCR reads, holding one entry per CDR3 protein. Of 400,000 to 500,000 distinct CDR3 sequences detected, about an eighth appear once; the ten largest clones hold about 5%. Sequencing used blood. These receptors came from a woman aged 18-29 years with Graves' hyperthyroidism.

This clonotype was counted ten times or more. The chain combines TRBV2 with TRBJ2-1; 9 bases map to TRBD1. Per the germline V gene, CDR1 is SNHLY and CDR2 is FYNNEI. The CDR3 consists of 16 residues. V was clipped by 4 bases and J by 6 bases; unmatched bases: 10. The CDR3 is CASSAYRGLYGNEQFF. The CDR3 bases are TGTGCCAGCAGTGCTTACAGGGGGCTATATGGCAATGAGCAGTTCTTC.

This clonotype was counted only a few times. This chain links TRBV6-2 or TRBV6-3 with TRBJ2-3; TRBD2 matches 7 bases. Trimming at V came to 0 bases and at J to 0 bases, leaving 15 bases not matched to a gene. The CDR3 covers 20 residues. Per the germline V gene, CDR1 is MNHEY and CDR2 is SVGEGT. The DNA for the CDR3 is TGTGCCAGCAGTTACTCTAGGGCTAGCGGTTCCCGTTTTAGCACAGATACGCAGTATTTT. Translated: CASSYSRASGSRFSTDTQYF.

In its sample, this clonotype was seen a few times. A read error may explain this, as a much larger clone is one base away. This chain joins TRBV7-8 and TRBJ2-1; TRBD1 aligns across 9 bases. V dropped 4 bases and J dropped 8; count of bases not matched to a gene: 9. The germline CDR1 and CDR2 sequences are SGHVS and FQNEAQ. The length of the CDR3 is 15 residues. The CDR3 DNA is TGTGCCAGCAGCTCGTCCGGGACAGGGAGCGATGAGCAGTTCTTC. Protein: CASSSSGTGSDEQFF.

The genes are TRBV4-3 and TRBJ1-2; the D gene is possibly TRBD1 (5 bases). Trimming took off 4 bases at V and 2 bases at J, with 14 bases between the two ends. CDR1 is LGHNA, CDR2 YSLEER, per germline. The CDR3 sequence is 15 residues long. The DNA of the CDR3 is TGCGCCAGCAGCCGCTCCGGGACGGCCAACTATGGCTACACCTTC. Residues: CASSRSGTANYGYTF.

This clonotype was detected only a few times. The V gene is TRBV5-1, the J gene TRBJ2-1; D may be TRBD2 (6 bases). The CDR3 length is 15 residues. Germline V gene lookup returns CDR1 SGHRS and CDR2 YFSETQ. The V and J ends lost 0 bases and 6 bases respectively, with 13 bases between them. CDR3 nucleotide sequence: TGCGCCAGCAGCTTGGGGGGACTTCCCGGCAATGAGCAGTTCTTC. Translating it yields CASSLGGLPGNEQFF. The full variable domain, rest sourced from reference TRBV5-1 and TRBJ2-1, is KAGVTQTPRYLIKTRGQQVTLSCSPISGHRSVSWYQQTPGQGLQFLFEYFSETQRNKGNFPGRFSGRQFSNSRSEMNVSTLELGDSALYLCASSLGGLPGNEQFFGPGTRLTVL.

In this sample, this clonotype turned up many times. The chain has TRBV29-1 and TRBJ1-1, with a weak D call TRBD1 (6 bases). CDR1 is SQVTM, CDR2 ANQGSEA, per germline. V lost 6 bases, J lost 8 bases, and 16 bases lay in between. The CDR3 runs 12 residues. As DNA, the CDR3 is TGCAGCGTCCACAGGGACCCTAAGGAAGCTTTCTTT. Its protein product is CSVHRDPKEAFF. The full variable domain, in which reference TRBV29-1 and TRBJ1-1 provide the parts outside the CDR3, is SAVISQKPSRDICQRGTSLTIQCQVDSQVTMMFWYRQQPGQSLTLIATANQGSEATYESGFVIDKFPISRPNLTFSTLTVSNMSPEDSSIYLCSVHRDPKEAFFGQGTRLTVV.

Ten or more counts support this clonotype. V gene TRBV20-1 combines with J gene TRBJ2-3; 8 nucleotides agree with TRBD2. The CDR3 runs to 14 residues. Per germline, CDR1 DFQATT and CDR2 SNEGSKA (reference sequence). Losses at the gene ends were 6 bases for V and 4 bases for J; bases not matched to a gene: 9. The CDR3 loop is CSAPTGTRPDTQYF. Here the CDR3 DNA reads TGCAGTGCACCGACCGGGACTAGGCCAGATACGCAGTATTTT.

There are many counts of this clonotype. The chain employs TRBV25-1 and TRBJ2-5; the D gene is possibly TRBD2 (6 bases). The germline V gene encodes CDR1 MGHDK and CDR2 SYGVNS. CDR3 size: 13 residues. V was shortened by 5 bases and J by 4 bases, with 11 bases between the two germline ends. CDR3 sequence reads: CASSLTRLETQYF. CDR3 DNA: TGTGCCAGCAGTCTGACTAGATTAGAGACCCAGTACTTC.

This clonotype was counted between two and nine times. This chain uses TRBV11-1 with TRBJ2-2; 7 nucleotides line up with TRBD2. This CDR3 is 15 amino acids long. CDR1 and CDR2 from the germline V gene are SGHAT and FQDESV (reference sequence). V shed 4 bases and J 6 bases; nucleotides not matched to a gene: 8. The CDR3 here is CASSSQRTRPGELFF. DNA for the CDR3: TGTGCCAGCAGCTCACAGCGGACTAGACCCGGGGAGCTGTTTTTT.

The CDR3 region is CASREAATNEKLFF. The CDR3 region has the DNA TGTGCCAGCAGGGAGGCTGCAACTAATGAAAAACTGTTTTTT. The chain links TRBV6-1 to TRBJ1-4; D gene uncertain. Trimming shortened V by 6 bases and J by 0 bases, and 8 bases separated the two germline ends. Per the germline V gene, CDR1 is MNHNS and CDR2 is SASEGT. The CDR3 runs 14 residues.

V gene TRBV10-1 combines with J gene TRBJ1-1; D may be TRBD1 (5 bases). Germline CDR1 is WNHNN and CDR2 is SYGVQD (reference sequence). Trimming removed 0 bases from V and 4 bases from J, with 9 bases in between. The CDR3 covers 14 residues. CDR3 amino acids: CASSESGGGTEAFF. The CDR3, as DNA: TGCGCCAGCAGTGAGTCCGGCGGGGGCACTGAAGCTTTCTTT.

In its sample, this clonotype was seen many times. The chain links TRBV7-9 to TRBJ2-1, with D hard to call. This CDR3 has 13 residues. Trimming left V 5 bases short and J 8 bases short, with 13 bases between. Germline loops: CDR1 SEHNR, CDR2 FQNEAQ (reference sequence). The CDR3, as DNA: TGTGCCAGCAGCCAACCAGTGGGCGATGAGCAGTTCTTC. This gives the protein CASSQPVGDEQFF.

V gene TRBV5-1 combines with J gene TRBJ2-5; D is perhaps TRBD1 (6 bases). V lost 4 bases, J lost 3 bases, and 13 bases lay in between. The CDR3 is 14 amino acids. CDR1 is SGHRS, CDR2 YFSETQ, per germline. Here the CDR3 reads CASSLTGTEETQYF. The DNA for the CDR3 is TGCGCCAGCAGCCTTACAGGGACCGAAGAGACCCAGTACTTC. Full variable domain (remainder filled in from reference TRBV5-1 and TRBJ2-5): KAGVTQTPRYLIKTRGQQVTLSCSPISGHRSVSWYQQTPGQGLQFLFEYFSETQRNKGNFPGRFSGRQFSNSRSEMNVSTLELGDSALYLCASSLTGTEETQYFGPGTRLLVL.

At least ten counts were recorded for this clonotype. The rearrangement links TRBV28 to TRBJ2-7; 13 positions agree with TRBD2. V shed 6 bases and J 5 bases; nucleotides not matched to a gene: 10. This CDR3 comprises 16 residues. The germline gives CDR1 MDHEN, CDR2 SYDVKM. The CDR3 sequence: CASSSYRLAGGNEQYF. CDR3 in DNA: TGTGCCAGCAGCTCTTACCGACTAGCGGGAGGTAACGAGCAGTACTTC.

The chain has TRBV2 and TRBJ2-2; weak D call: TRBD1 (7 bases). The germline V gene has CDR1 SNHLY and CDR2 FYNNEI. This CDR3 comprises 17 residues. V lost 10 bases and J 3 bases, leaving 24 bases between the germline ends. In nucleotides, the CDR3 is TGTGCCATCTCGAGGGTCCTGCAGGGGGGATACACCGGGGAGCTGTTTTTT. Amino acid sequence: CAISRVLQGGYTGELFF. The full variable domain, its missing parts supplied by reference TRBV2 and TRBJ2-2, is EPEVTQTPSHQVTQMGQEVILRCVPISNHLYFYWYRQILGQKVEFLVSFYNNEISEKSEIFDDQFSVERPDGSNFTLKIRSTKLEDSAMYFCAISRVLQGGYTGELFFGEGSRLTVL.

As DNA, the CDR3 is TGTGCCAGCAGCCAACAACCCCATGGGGGCAATCAGCCCCAGCATTTT. Its translation: CASSQQPHGGNQPQHF. The chain recombines TRBV5-5 with TRBJ1-5; D is unclear. V was clipped by 4 bases and J by 2 bases, with 16 bases between them. CDR3 length equals 16 residues. CDR1 is SGHKS, CDR2 YYEKEE, per germline (reference sequence).